The clone carrying this T cell receptor beta chain was recorded at least ten times. This specimen comes from a study of T cells after yellow fever vaccination. TCRdb reanalysed the 5' RACE reads using MiXCR and keeps one entry per CDR3 protein. The sample contains some 150,000 distinct CDR3 sequences, around 6.3% of which appear only once. Trimming stripped 8 bases from V and 5 bases from J, with 16 bases between. The CDR3 has 13 amino acids. The germline V gene encodes CDR1 SQVTM and CDR2 ANQGSEA. Sequenced material: CD4+ T cells sorted from PBMCs, taken 10 days after the yellow fever booster vaccination. The receptor was isolated from a man aged 25 to 40 who received the YFV17D yellow fever vaccine. This chain links TRBV29-1 with TRBJ2-1; the D gene is possibly TRBD2 (7 bases). The CDR3 loop reads CSLRGLADNEQFF. CDR3 DNA: TGCAGCCTGCGGGGGCTAGCGGACAATGAGCAGTTCTTC.